This T cell receptor beta chain was captured in a study of T cells in Graves' hyperthyroidism and ophthalmopathy. Looked up from germline, CDR1 is MNHEY and CDR2 is SVGEGT. The CDR3 consists of 13 residues. Trimming took 2 bases from V and 7 from J; bases not matched to a gene: 5. The table lists this clonotype with many counts. Researchers took RNA transcripts and amplified the TCR beta CDR3 regions from them. The HTBI primer set served for first-round RT-PCR of the TCR CDR3. TCRdb reanalysed the multiplex PCR reads using MiXCR and keeps one entry per CDR3 protein. The sample consists of approximately 710,000 distinct CDR3 sequences, about 18% of them appearing once. Using around 10 ml of fresh peripheral blood, PBMCs were prepared.

The TCR was taken from a man aged 50-59 years with Graves' hyperthyroidism. This chain uses TRBV6-2 or TRBV6-3 with TRBJ2-7; 7 nucleotides line up with TRBD2. Sequenced: blood. The chain's CDR3 is CASSYQPGGEQYF. The CDR3 DNA reads TGTGCCAGCAGTTACCAACCGGGAGGTGAGCAGTACTTC.